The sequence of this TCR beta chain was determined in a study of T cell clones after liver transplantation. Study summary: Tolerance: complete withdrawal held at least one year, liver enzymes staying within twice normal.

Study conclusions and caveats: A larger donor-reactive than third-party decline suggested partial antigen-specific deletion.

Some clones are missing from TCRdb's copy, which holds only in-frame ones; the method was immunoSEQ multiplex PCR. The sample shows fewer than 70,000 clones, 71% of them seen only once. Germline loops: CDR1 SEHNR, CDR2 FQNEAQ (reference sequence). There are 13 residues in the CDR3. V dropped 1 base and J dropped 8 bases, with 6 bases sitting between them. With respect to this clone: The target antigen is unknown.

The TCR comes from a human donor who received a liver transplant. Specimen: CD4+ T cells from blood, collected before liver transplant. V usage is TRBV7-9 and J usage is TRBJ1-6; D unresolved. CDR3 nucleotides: TGTGCCAGCAGCTTAGGGCGGGATTCACCCCTCCACTTT. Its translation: CASSLGRDSPLHF.